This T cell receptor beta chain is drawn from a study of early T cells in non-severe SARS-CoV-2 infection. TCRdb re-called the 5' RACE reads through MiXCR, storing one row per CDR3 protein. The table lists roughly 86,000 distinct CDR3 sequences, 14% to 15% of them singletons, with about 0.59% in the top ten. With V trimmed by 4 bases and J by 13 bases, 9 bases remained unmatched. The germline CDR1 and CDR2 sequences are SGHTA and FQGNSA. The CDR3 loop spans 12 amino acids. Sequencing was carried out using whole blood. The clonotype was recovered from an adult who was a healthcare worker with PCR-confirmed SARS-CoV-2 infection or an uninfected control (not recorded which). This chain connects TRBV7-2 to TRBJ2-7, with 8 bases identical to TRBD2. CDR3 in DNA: TGTGCCAGCAGCTCCCCATCGGGGGGGGGCTACGTC. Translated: CASSSPSGGGYV.